A selection of T cell receptor beta chains follows, all from one sample in a study of metastatic and nonmetastatic thyroid tumors. Via MiXCR, TCRdb re-called the PCR reads. The sample includes about 36,000 clones, under 25% of them seen just once. Sample: blood. These TCRs come from a female donor with papillary thyroid cancer or a benign thyroid nodule (not recorded which). Some clones in this sample may be carry-over from other donors' samples. The CDR3 runs from the conserved cysteine through the conserved F or W. The D gene is left open where the match is weak. Only some rows state a clone size, as once, few, many or a class for expanded clones.

V	J	D	size	CDR3	DNA
TRBV11-2	TRBJ2-1	TRBD2	few	CASSSLLAGGAIHEQFF	TGTGCCAGCAGCTCTCTGTTAGCGGGAGGGGCGATTCACGAGCAGTTCTTC
TRBV20-1	TRBJ1-2	NA	many	CSARGWQGFVGEKGYTF	TGCAGTGCTAGAGGGTGGCAGGGTTTTGTGGGGGAAAAGGGCTACACCTTC
TRBV5-1	TRBJ1-3	TRBD1	many	CASSFRTGMSGNTIYF	TGCGCCAGCAGCTTCCGGACAGGGATGTCTGGAAACACCATATATTTT
TRBV19	TRBJ2-5	NA	few	CASNGGPQQTQYF	TGTGCCAGTAACGGCGGTCCCCAACAGACCCAGTACTTC
TRBV20-1	TRBJ1-1	TRBD1	once	CSAKPGQMNTEAFF	TGCAGTGCTAAACCGGGACAGATGAACACTGAAGCTTTCTTT
TRBV7-2	TRBJ1-2	TRBD1	many	CASSMGQWFHGYTF	TGTGCCAGCAGCATGGGACAGTGGTTTCATGGCTACACCTTC
TRBV12-5	TRBJ2-3	TRBD2	many	CASGLGTSGSVAQYF	TGTGCTAGTGGCCTAGGGACTAGCGGGAGTGTCGCGCAGTATTTT
TRBV12-3/TRBV12-4	TRBJ1-2	TRBD1	few	CVSSQGQDYGYTF	TGTGTCAGCAGCCAAGGACAGGACTATGGCTACACCTTC
TRBV12-3/TRBV12-4	TRBJ2-2	NA	NA	CASSQQRTRTGELFF	TGTGCCAGCAGTCAGCAGAGAACTAGAACCGGGGAGCTGTTTTTT
TRBV6-1	TRBJ2-1	TRBD2	NA	CASSKGTIGYNEQFF	TGTGCCAGCAGTAAAGGGACTATCGGATACAATGAGCAGTTCTTC
TRBV29-1	TRBJ1-2	TRBD1	many	CSVEALDRESSYTF	TGCAGCGTTGAAGCCCTGGACAGGGAATCGAGCTACACCTTC
TRBV3-1	TRBJ1-1	NA	many	CASSQVGGRTEAFF	TGTGCCAGCAGCCAAGTGGGGGGAAGGACTGAAGCTTTCTTT
TRBV27	TRBJ1-1	NA	few	CVSLRNTEAFF	TGTGTCAGCTTGCGGAACACTGAAGCTTTCTTT
TRBV6-2/TRBV6-3	TRBJ2-5	NA	NA	CASRRPGQNQETQYF	TGTGCCAGCAGGCGACCCGGACAGAACCAAGAGACCCAGTACTTC
TRBV20-1	TRBJ2-3	NA	many	CSARKGADTQYF	TGCAGTGCTAGAAAAGGGGCAGATACGCAGTATTTT
TRBV24-1	TRBJ2-7	TRBD2	many	CATSGVGQAGGYEQYF	TGTGCCACCAGTGGGGTCGGTCAAGCGGGAGGGTACGAGCAGTACTTC
TRBV5-5	TRBJ1-5	NA	many	CASSRREGGDQPQHF	TGTGCCAGCAGCCGCCGGGAGGGAGGAGATCAGCCCCAGCATTTT